The 16 T cell receptor beta chains listed next were all sequenced from one sample in a study of cytomegalovirus exposure and HLA in healthy donors. Using immunoSEQ multiplex PCR, the repertoire was profiled, and TCRdb retains in-frame clones only, with some absent. The repertoire holds approximately 80,000 clones, with approximately 94% as singletons. Material: PBMCs. The source of these receptors is a woman younger than 45 in good health and CMV-seronegative.

V gene TRBV28 combines with J gene TRBJ2-7; no clear D. V lost 8 bases, J lost 3 bases, and 11 bases lay in between. CDR1 and CDR2 from the germline V gene are MDHEN and SYDVKM. This CDR3 contains 12 residues. CDR3 region: CASGWRNYEQYF. As DNA, the CDR3 is TGTGCCAGCGGATGGCGGAACTACGAGCAGTACTTC.

The chain uses TRBV30 and TRBJ1-5; 7 bases are a match to TRBD1. With V trimmed by 1 base and J by 7 bases, 16 bases remained unmatched. CDR3 length: 17 residues. In germline, CDR1 is GTSNPN, CDR2 SVGIG (reference sequence). CDR3 protein: CAWSARVGDRVEQPQHF. As DNA, the CDR3 is TGTGCCTGGAGTGCAAGAGTGGGAGACAGGGTCGAGCAGCCCCAGCATTTT.

This chain joins TRBV30 and TRBJ2-1, with TRBD2 matching 7 bases. The germline CDR1 and CDR2 sequences are GTSNPN and SVGIG (reference sequence). The V gene end was trimmed by 3 bases and the J gene end by 9 bases; junction bases not matched to a gene: 5. The CDR3 has 12 amino acids. CDR3 loop: CAWRILAIEQFF. CDR3 DNA sequence: TGTGCCTGGAGGATACTAGCGATTGAGCAGTTCTTC.

The chain carries TRBV5-1 and TRBJ2-5; tentatively, D is TRBD2 (5 bases). Looked up from germline, CDR1 is SGHRS and CDR2 is YFSETQ. The CDR3 loop spans 15 amino acids. V lost 4 bases to trimming and J lost 2 bases, with 15 bases between them. CDR3 protein: CASSRGLATQETQYF. CDR3 bases: TGCGCCAGCAGCCGCGGACTCGCCACTCAAGAGACCCAGTACTTC.

The rearrangement links TRBV30 to TRBJ1-2, with D perhaps TRBD1 (6 bases). The V and J ends lost 5 bases and 4 bases respectively, with 17 bases between them. The germline gives CDR1 GTSNPN, CDR2 SVGIG (reference sequence). The CDR3 is 14 residues long. This chain's CDR3 is CAWAPPDRSYGYTF. The DNA for the CDR3 is TGTGCCTGGGCCCCCCCGGACAGAAGCTATGGCTACACCTTC.

The rearrangement joins TRBV10-1 to TRBJ1-2; unclear D gene. Trimming left V 11 bases short and J 0 bases short, with 4 bases between. The CDR3 sequence is 10 residues long. Germline CDR1 WNHNN, CDR2 SYGVQD (reference sequence). This CDR3 is CAEANYGYTF. The CDR3 region has the DNA TGCGCCGAGGCTAACTATGGCTACACCTTC.

This chain links TRBV5-1 with TRBJ2-3, with D maybe TRBD1 (5 bases). V lost 9 bases and J lost 6, with 17 bases in between. CDR1 and CDR2 (germline): SGHRS, YFSETQ. The CDR3 is made up of 13 amino acids. This CDR3 is CATRGMGRDTQYF. CDR3 in DNA: TGCGCCACCCGAGGCATGGGGCGGGATACGCAGTATTTT.

This chain uses TRBV7-6 with TRBJ2-2; 8 nucleotides align to TRBD1. Trimming removed 5 bases from V and 7 bases from J; junction bases left unmatched: 12. This CDR3 spans 16 amino acids. The germline gives CDR1 SGHVS, CDR2 FNYEAQ. The CDR3 region has the DNA TGTGCCAGCAGCCCCGGGCAGGGGGCGCTGGGCGGGGAGCTGTTTTTT. It codes for CASSPGQGALGGELFF.

This clone has more than one count but fewer than ten. This chain connects TRBV5-8 to TRBJ1-5, with unresolved D. V dropped 4 bases and J dropped 6 bases, with 8 bases sitting between them. The CDR3 runs 12 residues. Germline loops: CDR1 SGHTS, CDR2 YDEGEE. The CDR3 sequence: CASSRLAQPQHF. Here the CDR3 DNA reads TGTGCCAGCAGCCGATTGGCTCAGCCCCAGCATTTT.

The genes are TRBV6-1 and TRBJ2-5; 11 bases fit TRBD2. V was clipped by 3 bases and J by 5 bases; unmatched bases: 5. The germline gives CDR1 MNHNS, CDR2 SASEGT. The CDR3 runs 15 residues. In DNA form, the CDR3 reads TGTGCCAGCAGTGATACTAGCGGGAGATGGGAGACCCAGTACTTC. Translated: CASSDTSGRWETQYF.

The chain links TRBV5-1 to TRBJ1-6, with 8 bases aligning to TRBD1. Losses at the gene ends were 3 bases for V and 0 bases for J; bases not matched to a gene: 14. This CDR3 comprises 20 residues. Germline V CDR1 and CDR2: SGHRS, YFSETQ. The CDR3 loop reads CASSSSPGTGGSSYNSPLHF. For the CDR3, the DNA is TGCGCCAGCAGCTCTTCCCCCGGGACAGGCGGCAGCTCCTATAATTCACCCCTCCACTTT.

This clone has only one observation. This rearrangement joins TRBV7-8 to TRBJ1-1; 9 nucleotides line up with TRBD1. CDR1 SGHVS and CDR2 FQNEAQ come from the germline V gene. V was pared by 4 bases and J by 3 bases, with 3 bases of the junction left unmatched. The CDR3 runs to 14 residues. The CDR3 is CASSSTGGDTEAFF. The CDR3 bases are TGTGCCAGCAGCTCGACAGGGGGTGACACTGAAGCTTTCTTT.

This clone was observed once. The V gene is TRBV4-2, the J gene TRBJ1-1, with D maybe TRBD1 (6 bases). The CDR3 sequence is 14 residues long. V was cut by 1 base and J by 4 bases, with 10 bases left in between. CDR1 and CDR2 (germline): LGHNA, YNFKEQ. CDR3 sequence reads: CASSQGEGGTEAFF. The CDR3 DNA reads as TGTGCCAGCAGCCAAGGGGAGGGGGGCACTGAAGCTTTCTTT.

The chain is built from TRBV11-2 and TRBJ2-7, with D possibly TRBD2 on 5 matching bases. The CDR3 spans 15 residues. Trimming took 0 bases from V and 0 from J, leaving 9 bases between them. Germline V gene lookup returns CDR1 SGHAT and CDR2 FQNNGV. The CDR3 here is CASSLDVSDSYEQYF. In DNA form, the CDR3 reads TGTGCCAGCAGCTTAGATGTTAGCGACTCCTACGAGCAGTACTTC.

This chain connects TRBV9 to TRBJ2-1; D is ambiguous. The germline V and J ends were trimmed by 1 base and 5 bases, with 4 bases remaining between them. The germline V gene has CDR1 SGDLS and CDR2 YYNGEE. The CDR3 runs to 12 residues. The chain's CDR3 is CASSVLDNEQFF. As DNA, the CDR3 is TGTGCCAGCAGCGTATTAGACAATGAGCAGTTCTTC.

This chain uses TRBV19 with TRBJ1-2; 9 bases are a match to TRBD1. V was pared by 4 bases and J by 8 bases, with 5 bases of the junction left unmatched. CDR1 is LNHDA and CDR2 is SQIVND in the germline V gene (reference sequence). The CDR3 is 13 residues long. The CDR3 bases are TGTGCCAGTAGTACAAACAGGGGGCAAGGCTACACCTTC. It specifies CASSTNRGQGYTF.